This T cell receptor beta chain was recovered during a study of shared clonotypes between healthy human individuals. This table comes from immunoSEQ multiplex PCR, and its TCRdb copy is limited to in-frame clones, with some not included. The sample contains about 1.5 million clones, 95% to 99% of which appear only once. This CDR3 has 19 amino acids. Germline CDR1 and CDR2: SGHKS and YYEKEE (reference sequence). Trimming at V came to 2 bases and at J to 0 bases, leaving 10 bases not matched to a gene. The sequencing input was naive CD4+ T cells sorted from blood. Noted subset: CD45RA+ positively selected. The chain recombines TRBV5-5 with TRBJ2-2, with 10 bases matching TRBD1. This TCR came from a man under 40 in good health. DNA for the CDR3: TGTGCCAGCAGCTTTTTTTGGACAGGGGGAAACGCGAACACCGGGGAGCTGTTTTTT. Translating gives CASSFFWTGGNANTGELFF.